These 14 T cell receptor beta chains share one sample of origin, sequenced in a study of OX40 agonist ivuxolimab in advanced cancers. The table came from immunoSEQ multiplex PCR; TCRdb's copy has only in-frame clones and leaves some out. The sample contains approximately 15,000 clones, approximately 91% of which appear only once. This sample comprised CD4+ or CD8+ T cells sorted from blood, obtained in a trial of the OX40 agonist ivuxolimab. These receptors came from an adult with an advanced solid tumor such as melanoma, head and neck, liver or kidney cancer.

V is TRBV4-1 and J is TRBJ2-7; 9 bases fit TRBD2. The CDR3 length is 15 residues. Germline trimming cut 2 bases from V and 3 bases from J; bases unmatched to any gene: 5. The germline V gene encodes CDR1 MGHRA and CDR2 YSYEKL. CDR3 bases: TGCGCCAGCAGCCAACAGCGGGGGGACTTCTACGAGCAGTACTTC. Translation: CASSQQRGDFYEQYF.

The rearrangement uses TRBV7-6 and TRBJ2-3; TRBD2 matches at 10 bases. The CDR3 totals 15 residues. The junction had 5 bases not matched to a gene; V was cut back by 5 bases and J by 3 bases. Germline CDR1 is SGHVS and CDR2 is FNYEAQ. The DNA of the CDR3 is TGTGCCAGCAGCCCTGATAGCGGGGGGACAGATACGCAGTATTTT. The encoded protein is CASSPDSGGTDTQYF.

The rearrangement uses TRBV15 and TRBJ2-1; 12 bases agree with TRBD2. V was clipped by 3 bases and J by 6 bases; unmatched bases: 6. Looked up from germline, CDR1 is LNHNV and CDR2 is YYDKDF (reference sequence). The CDR3 spans 16 residues. The CDR3 reads CATSSLAGGILNEQFF. CDR3 bases: TGTGCCACCAGCAGTCTAGCGGGAGGGATTCTCAATGAGCAGTTCTTC.

The chain joins TRBV27 to TRBJ2-7, with D unresolved. V was trimmed by 5 bases and J by 12 bases, leaving 20 bases between them. The CDR3 sequence is 13 residues long. In germline, CDR1 is MNHEY, CDR2 SMNVEV (reference sequence). The CDR3 region is CASSPHVAGKLYF. The CDR3 nucleotides read TGTGCCAGCAGTCCCCACGTTGCCGGAAAGTTGTACTTC.

The chain uses TRBV4-3 and TRBJ1-1; D is unclear. Trimming cost V 2 bases and J 6 bases, with 13 bases left between them. The CDR3 length is 14 residues. Germline V CDR1 and CDR2: LGHNA, YSLEER. The CDR3 spells CASSQYSGSSEAFF. CDR3 sequence (DNA): TGCGCCAGCAGCCAATATTCGGGATCCTCTGAAGCTTTCTTT.

The sample holds one count of this clone. The genes are TRBV6-5 and TRBJ1-1; 7 bases match TRBD1. V shed 6 bases, J shed 4 bases, and the junction held 5 bases outside the gene matches. Looked up from germline, CDR1 is MNHEY and CDR2 is SVGAGI. The CDR3 is 13 residues long. Here the CDR3 DNA reads TGTGCCAGCAGCGCAGGGGGTGGCACTGAAGCTTTCTTT. Its protein is CASSAGGGTEAFF.

The J gene is TRBJ2-1, the V gene TRBV7-7; D ambiguous. CDR3 length equals 13 residues. In germline, CDR1 is SSHAT, CDR2 FNYEAQ (reference sequence). Trimming left V 0 bases short and J 4 bases short, with 4 bases between. In DNA, the CDR3 is TGTGCCAGCAGCTTAGCCGTTTACAATGAGCAGTTCTTC. Protein: CASSLAVYNEQFF. The full variable domain, completed using reference TRBV7-7 and TRBJ2-1, is GAGVSQSPRYKVTKRGQDVTLRCDPISSHATLYWYQQALGQGPEFLTYFNYEAQPDKSGLPSDRFSAERPEGSISTLTIQRTEQRDSAMYRCASSLAVYNEQFFGPGTRLTVL.

This sequence joins TRBV2 and TRBJ1-4; D may be TRBD1 (6 bases). The V end was cut by 7 bases, the J end by 7 bases, with 16 bases between. The CDR3 length is 14 residues. The germline gives CDR1 SNHLY, CDR2 FYNNEI. The CDR3 sequence is CASKTGPSFEKLFF. In DNA form, the CDR3 reads TGTGCCAGCAAAACAGGGCCCTCGTTTGAAAAACTGTTTTTT.

This rearrangement joins TRBV7-8 to TRBJ2-7; D may be TRBD2 (6 bases). Trimming took 2 bases from V and 0 from J, leaving 17 bases between them. The CDR3 length is 17 residues. Germline V CDR1 and CDR2: SGHVS, FQNEAQ. The DNA for the CDR3 is TGTGCCAGCAGCTTATCCCCAGGAGGGGCTAGCTCCTACGAGCAGTACTTC. As protein: CASSLSPGGASSYEQYF.

This chain links TRBV9 with TRBJ2-7, with 7 bases that match TRBD2. This CDR3 comprises 14 residues. CDR1 and CDR2 from the germline V gene are SGDLS and YYNGEE. The ends lost 2 bases at V and 1 base at J; junction bases unmatched: 3. The DNA for the CDR3 is TGTGCCAGCAGCGTCTCGGGACTATCCTACGAGCAGTACTTC. As protein: CASSVSGLSYEQYF.

J is TRBJ1-1 and V is TRBV4-3; 8 nucleotides agree with TRBD1. This CDR3 is built from 16 residues. J was trimmed by 4 bases and V by 4 bases; bases with no gene match: 11. Germline values: CDR1 LGHNA, CDR2 YSLEER. The CDR3, as DNA: TGCGCCAGCAGCCCATCGGCGGACAGGGCGGGCACTGAAGCTTTCTTT. The encoded protein is CASSPSADRAGTEAFF.

The V call is TRBV27, the J call TRBJ2-1, with 13 bases that match TRBD2. Germline lookup yields CDR1 MNHEY and CDR2 SMNVEV (reference sequence). V was clipped by 7 bases and J by 5 bases; unmatched bases: 5. The CDR3 length is 15 residues. The CDR3 reads CASTTGTSGNNEQFF. The DNA for the CDR3 is TGTGCCAGCACTACGGGGACTAGCGGGAACAATGAGCAGTTCTTC.

The chain joins TRBV13 to TRBJ1-2; tentatively, D is TRBD1 (5 bases). V gave up 2 bases and J gave up 4 bases, with 11 bases separating them. CDR3 size: 14 residues. Germline-derived CDR1 and CDR2 are PRHDT and FYEKMQ (reference sequence). CDR3 in DNA: TGTGCCAGCAGCTTACAGGGCCTTAGCTATGGCTACACCTTC. Its protein product is CASSLQGLSYGYTF.

The CDR3 bases are TGTGCCAGCAGCTCGGGACAGCCATACGAGCAGTACTTC. Protein: CASSSGQPYEQYF. The rearrangement links TRBV13 to TRBJ2-7, with TRBD1 identical over 7 bases. This CDR3 contains 13 residues. The germline V gene encodes CDR1 PRHDT and CDR2 FYEKMQ (reference sequence). J lost 4 bases, V lost 4 bases, and 4 bases had no gene match.